The following is a T cell receptor (beta chain) sequence with its context. What it recognizes is unknown. Germline V gene sequence: CDR1 ENHRY, CDR2 SYGVKD. Trimming took 6 bases from V and 0 from J, leaving 13 bases between them. The CDR3 sequence is 15 residues long. This sample was taken from a study of vaccination and CD4 T cells after COVID-19. Study-level background: The peptides that stimulated the cells were overlapping spike peptides from SARS-CoV-2, HCoV-NL63, HCoV-OC43 and HCoV-229E. General observations from the study: Looking at convalescent patients, 304 of their 307 vaccine-specific clones were spike mono-reactive.

Sequenced with the Oncomine TCR Beta short-read assay was DNA taken from cultured CD4+ T cells. CD4+ T cells were cultured, and genomic DNA was extracted from them. TCRdb passed the PCR reads through MiXCR, listing each CDR3 protein once. Of about 24,000 distinct CDR3 sequences in the sample, 62% were seen once. Treatment in this sample: roughly 10-day PBMC culture with coronavirus spike peptide pools or control peptides (ViraFEST assay). Peptide pools at approximately 10 ug/ml stimulated around 2 million PBMCs per well with 10 IU/ml IL-2. The source material was CD4+ T cells from blood, cultured in vitro. This TCR was recovered from a human donor who had recovered from COVID-19. This sequence joins TRBV10-3 and TRBJ2-3, with unresolved D. This CDR3 is CAIREDGISTDTQYF. The CDR3 DNA is TGTGCCATCAGGGAAGACGGAATCAGCACAGATACGCAGTATTTT.